This is a list of T cell receptor beta chains from one sample in a study of post-analysis software for immune sequencing data. Via MiXCR, TCRdb re-called the PCR reads, giving one row per CDR3 protein. This sample yields some 690,000 distinct CDR3 sequences, of which about 27% are seen a single time; around 0.6% belongs to the top ten. The specimen was blood. These receptor sequences come from a girl aged 5-17 years with multiple sclerosis. The CDR3 runs from the conserved cysteine through the conserved F or W. D genes are given only for firm matches.

V: TRBV27; J: TRBJ1-5; D: TRBD1; CDR3: CASSPGTGKGGNQLQHF
V: TRBV6-5; J: TRBJ2-3; D: -; CDR3: CASSYGVSRTDTQYF
V: TRBV3-1; J: TRBJ2-7; D: -; CDR3: CASSQEGGRGYEQYF
V: TRBV5-1; J: TRBJ2-1; D: -; CDR3: CASSLELAVEQFF
V: TRBV28; J: TRBJ2-2; D: -; CDR3: CASSPWQSVGELFF
V: TRBV6-5; J: TRBJ2-3; D: -; CDR3: CASSRDLTTDTQYF
V: TRBV7-9; J: TRBJ2-4; D: -; CDR3: CASSHSVNIQYF
V: TRBV12-3/TRBV12-4; J: TRBJ2-2; D: -; CDR3: CASSFQNSAGELFF
V: TRBV28; J: TRBJ2-6; D: -; CDR3: CASSWGTLLSGANVLTF
V: TRBV29-1; J: TRBJ1-2; D: TRBD1; CDR3: CSAADRDYTF
V: TRBV28; J: TRBJ2-7; D: TRBD1; CDR3: CASSTGTGTYEQYF